This TCR beta chain was sequenced in a study of blood T cell repertoires in COVID-19. Clones were read by immunoSEQ multiplex PCR, and TCRdb kept only the in-frame ones, dropping some. The sample comprises some 300,000 clones, just under 90% of which are singletons, and less than 9.5% rests with the top ten. Per the germline V gene, CDR1 is SEHNR and CDR2 is FQNEAQ (reference sequence). The J segment lost 1 base and the V segment lost 7 bases, leaving 21 bases of the junction unmatched. This CDR3 is 20 amino acids long. What was sequenced was PBMCs or T cells enriched from blood (not recorded which). The V call is TRBV7-9, the J call TRBJ1-2; 10 bases are shared with TRBD1. The sequence derives from a woman under 40 who had recovered from COVID-19. The CDR3, as DNA: TGTGCCAGCACGTCTATGACAGGGGGCGATGCTAGACTCCGTAACTATGGCTACACCTTC. It codes for CASTSMTGGDARLRNYGYTF.